This TCR beta chain was profiled in a study of blood T cell repertoires in COVID-19. The overall study: The origin of the acute and convalescent COVID-19 samples was the United States, Italy and Spain. In each case, the material was cDNA or gDNA derived from T cells, B-cell-depleted T cells, or PBMCs.

This CDR3 comprises 14 residues. The germline CDR1 and CDR2 sequences are MNHNY and SVGAGI (reference sequence). V lost 6 bases, J lost 1 base, and 10 bases lay in between. A Seattle source enrolled patients during active infection and followed them longitudinally. Original data processing: Amplification of reference gene primers provided the estimated nucleated cell counts. Assay: immunoSEQ multiplex PCR; the TCRdb copy retains only in-frame clones and omits some. Clonal size and the V and J genes are those of that table, whereas D and trimming came from the DNA. The sample lists fewer than 200,000 clones, 87% occurring once.

Sequencing used peripheral blood. The V call is TRBV6-6, the J call TRBJ1-5, with unresolved D. The origin of this receptor is a woman aged 70-85 years with COVID-19, enrolled during active disease. The CDR3 sequence: CASSFGGSNQPQHF. The CDR3 DNA follows: TGTGCCAGCAGCTTTGGAGGGAGCAATCAGCCCCAGCATTTT.